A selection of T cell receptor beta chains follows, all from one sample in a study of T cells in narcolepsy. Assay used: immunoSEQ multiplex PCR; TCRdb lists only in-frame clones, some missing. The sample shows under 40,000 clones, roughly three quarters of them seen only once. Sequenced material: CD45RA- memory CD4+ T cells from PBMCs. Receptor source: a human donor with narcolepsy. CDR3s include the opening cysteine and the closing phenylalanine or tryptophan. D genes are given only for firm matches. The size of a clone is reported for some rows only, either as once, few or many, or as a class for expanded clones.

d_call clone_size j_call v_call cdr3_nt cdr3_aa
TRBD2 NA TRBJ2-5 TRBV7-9 TGTGCCAGCAGCTTTGGCACCACGGGAGGAAGAGAGACCCAGTACTTC CASSFGTTGGRETQYF
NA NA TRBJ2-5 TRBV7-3 TGTGCCAGCAGCTTAACGGTATCGCCCGGGGGTACCCAGTACTTC CASSLTVSPGGTQYF
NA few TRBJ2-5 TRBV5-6 TGTGCCAGCAGCTGGAGAGAGACCCAGTACTTC CASSWRETQYF
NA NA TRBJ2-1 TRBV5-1 TGCGCCAGCAGCTTGCAAACGGGAACGGTCAATGAGCAGTTCTTC CASSLQTGTVNEQFF
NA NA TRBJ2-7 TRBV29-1 TGCAGCACCCGGGACATCCTAGGGGAGCAGTACTTC CSTRDILGEQYF
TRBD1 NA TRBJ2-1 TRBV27 TGTGCCAGCAGGGACAGGGGGAGGTACAATGAGCAGTTCTTC CASRDRGRYNEQFF
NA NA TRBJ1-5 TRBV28 TGTGCCTACAGGGAATCGGGCAATCAGCCCCAGCATTTT CAYRESGNQPQHF
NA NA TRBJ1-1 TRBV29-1 TGCAGCGTGGGAGGGGGTGGCACTGAAGCTTTCTTT CSVGGGGTEAFF
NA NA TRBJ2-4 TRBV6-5 TGTGCCAGCAGCCCCCGGACAAGGAAAAACATTCAGTACTTC CASSPRTRKNIQYF
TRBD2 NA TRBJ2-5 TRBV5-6 TGTGCCAGCAGCTTCGGGGGGGCAGAGACCCAGTACTTC CASSFGGAETQYF
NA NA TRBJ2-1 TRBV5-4 TGTGCCAGCAACTCGTGGGGGGTCTACAATGAGCAGTTCTTC CASNSWGVYNEQFF
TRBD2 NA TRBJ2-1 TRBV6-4 TGTGCCAGCAGGAGAGAACTAGCGGGAGGGCCCGTAACTCTCAATGAGCAGTTCTTC CASRRELAGGPVTLNEQFF
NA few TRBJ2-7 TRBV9 TGTGCCAGCAGCGTAGCTCCGGGGGTGGGGTACGAGCAGTACTTC CASSVAPGVGYEQYF
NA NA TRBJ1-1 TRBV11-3 TGTGCCAGCAGTCCCCGGGCTACGAACACTGAAGCTTTCTTT CASSPRATNTEAFF
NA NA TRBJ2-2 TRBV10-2 TGCGCCAGCCGGGAAGGGGTGGGGACCGGGGAGCTGTTTTTT CASREGVGTGELFF
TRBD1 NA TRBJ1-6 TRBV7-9 TGTGCCAGCAGCGCCCGGACAGGGGATTCACCCCTCCACTTT CASSARTGDSPLHF
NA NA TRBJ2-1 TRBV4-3 TGCGCCAGCAGCTCCAATGGTGGCAATGAGCAGTTCTTC CASSSNGGNEQFF
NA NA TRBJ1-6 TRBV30 TGTGCCTTCAGCGGGGGCCCGGATTCACCCCTCCACTTT CAFSGGPDSPLHF
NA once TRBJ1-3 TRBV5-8 TGTGCCAGCAGCTCCGTGGTGGCTGGAAACACCATATATTTT CASSSVVAGNTIYF
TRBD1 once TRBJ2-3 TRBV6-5 TGTGCCAGCAGTTATTACGGGACAGGTCGCCAAGATACGCAGTATTTT CASSYYGTGRQDTQYF
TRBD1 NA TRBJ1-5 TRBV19 TGTGCCAGCCGAGCACAGGGGGCGGAAGGGGGCAATCAGCCCCAGCATTTT CASRAQGAEGGNQPQHF